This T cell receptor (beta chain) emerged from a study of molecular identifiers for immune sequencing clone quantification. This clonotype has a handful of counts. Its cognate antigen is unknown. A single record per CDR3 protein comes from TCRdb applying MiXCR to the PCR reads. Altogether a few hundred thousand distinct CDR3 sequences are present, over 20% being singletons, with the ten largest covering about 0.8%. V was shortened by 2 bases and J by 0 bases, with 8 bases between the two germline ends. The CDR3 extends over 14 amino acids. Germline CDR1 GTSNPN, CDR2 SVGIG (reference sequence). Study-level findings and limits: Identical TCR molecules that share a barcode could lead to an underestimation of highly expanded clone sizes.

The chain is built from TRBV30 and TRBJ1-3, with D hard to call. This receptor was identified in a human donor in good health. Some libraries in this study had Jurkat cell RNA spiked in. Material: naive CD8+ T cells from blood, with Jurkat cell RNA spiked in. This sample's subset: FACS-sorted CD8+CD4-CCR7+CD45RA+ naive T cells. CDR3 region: CAWSWSSSGNTIYF. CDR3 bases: TGTGCCTGGAGTTGGTCGAGCTCTGGAAACACCATATATTTT.